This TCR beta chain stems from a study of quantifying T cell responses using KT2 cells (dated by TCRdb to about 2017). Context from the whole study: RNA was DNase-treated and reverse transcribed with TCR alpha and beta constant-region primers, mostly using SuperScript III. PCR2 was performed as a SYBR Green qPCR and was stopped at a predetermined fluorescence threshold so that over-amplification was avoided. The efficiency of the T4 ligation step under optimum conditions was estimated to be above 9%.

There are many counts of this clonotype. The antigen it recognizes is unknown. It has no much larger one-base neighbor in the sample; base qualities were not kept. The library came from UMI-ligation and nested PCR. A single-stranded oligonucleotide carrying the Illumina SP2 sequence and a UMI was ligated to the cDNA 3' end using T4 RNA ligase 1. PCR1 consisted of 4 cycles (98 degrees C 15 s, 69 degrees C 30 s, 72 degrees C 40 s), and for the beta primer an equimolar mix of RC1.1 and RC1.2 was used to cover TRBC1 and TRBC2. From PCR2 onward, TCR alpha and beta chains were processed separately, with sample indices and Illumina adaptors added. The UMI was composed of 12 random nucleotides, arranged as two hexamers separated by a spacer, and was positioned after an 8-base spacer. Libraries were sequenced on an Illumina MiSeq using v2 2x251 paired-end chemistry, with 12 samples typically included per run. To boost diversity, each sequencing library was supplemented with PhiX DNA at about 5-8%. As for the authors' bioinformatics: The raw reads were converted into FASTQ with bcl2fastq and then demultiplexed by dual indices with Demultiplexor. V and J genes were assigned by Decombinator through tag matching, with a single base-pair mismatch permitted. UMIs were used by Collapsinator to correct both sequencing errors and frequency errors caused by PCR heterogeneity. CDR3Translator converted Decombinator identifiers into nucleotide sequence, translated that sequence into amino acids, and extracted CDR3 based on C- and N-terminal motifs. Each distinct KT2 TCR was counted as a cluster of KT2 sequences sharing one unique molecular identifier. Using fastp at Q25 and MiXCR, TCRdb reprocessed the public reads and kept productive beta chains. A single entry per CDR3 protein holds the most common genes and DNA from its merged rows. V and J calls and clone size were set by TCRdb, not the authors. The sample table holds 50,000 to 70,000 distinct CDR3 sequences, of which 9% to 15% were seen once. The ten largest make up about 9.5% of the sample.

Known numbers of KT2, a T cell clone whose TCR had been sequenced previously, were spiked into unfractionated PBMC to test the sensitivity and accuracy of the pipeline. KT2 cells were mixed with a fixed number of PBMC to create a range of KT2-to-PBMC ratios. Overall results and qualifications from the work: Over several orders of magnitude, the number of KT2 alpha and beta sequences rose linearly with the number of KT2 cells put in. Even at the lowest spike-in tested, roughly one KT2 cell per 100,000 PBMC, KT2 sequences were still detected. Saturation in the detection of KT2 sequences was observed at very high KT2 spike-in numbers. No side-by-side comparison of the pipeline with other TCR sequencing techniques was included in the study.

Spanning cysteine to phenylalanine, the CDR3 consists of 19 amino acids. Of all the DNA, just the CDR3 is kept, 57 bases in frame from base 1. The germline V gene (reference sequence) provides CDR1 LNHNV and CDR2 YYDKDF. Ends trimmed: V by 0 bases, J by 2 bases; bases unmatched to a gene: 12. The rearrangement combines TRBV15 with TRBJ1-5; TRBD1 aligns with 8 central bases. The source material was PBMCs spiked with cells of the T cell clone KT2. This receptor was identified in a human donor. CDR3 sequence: CATSRDRLQGGDGNQPQHF. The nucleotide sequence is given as TGTGCCACCAGCAGAGATCGGCTACAGGGGGGGGATGGCAATCAGCCCCAGCATTTT.